Presented here are 27 T cell receptor beta chains from one specimen sequenced in a study of identifying expanded T cells in peripheral blood. TCRdb keeps only in-frame clones here, not all; method: immunoSEQ multiplex PCR. Of 100,000 to 150,000 clones in the sample, 84% were seen once. What was sequenced was blood. These receptors all stem from a person aged 18 to 70 in good health.

This clone is deemed medium-sized. V usage is TRBV9 and J usage is TRBJ1-1; D may be TRBD1 (5 bases). CDR3 length: 12 residues. Between the trimmed V and J ends, which lost 3 bases and 8 bases, there was a span of 11 bases. The germline gives CDR1 SGDLS, CDR2 YYNGEE. The CDR3 coding sequence is TGTGCCAGCAGCGCGAGGTCAGGGGAAGCTTTCTTT. This encodes CASSARSGEAFF.

This chain links TRBV6-5 with TRBJ1-6; 9 bases map to TRBD1. This CDR3 is built from 15 residues. The V segment lost 6 bases and the J segment 6 bases; nucleotides outside the gene matches: 6. Germline values: CDR1 MNHEY, CDR2 SVGAGI. The CDR3 sequence: CASRGTGRSNSPLHF. The CDR3 nucleotides read TGTGCCAGCAGAGGGACAGGGAGGAGTAATTCACCCCTCCACTTT.

This chain connects TRBV9 to TRBJ1-2; D is perhaps TRBD1 (5 bases). CDR1 is SGDLS, CDR2 YYNGEE, per germline. The CDR3 spans 15 residues. The V end was cut by 0 bases, the J end by 6 bases, with 15 bases between. CDR3 nucleotide sequence: TGTGCCAGCAGCGTAGAGGGTTCTATCAGGGATGGCTACACCTTC. It codes for CASSVEGSIRDGYTF.

This clone was seen a handful of times. Relative to the germline gene, one junction end is altered; a read error may explain this. This chain links TRBV5-1 with TRBJ2-3, with no clear D. The length of the CDR3 is 14 residues. CDR1 SGHRS and CDR2 YFSETQ come from the germline V gene. CDR3 protein: CASRLEPYTDTQYF. The CDR3 region has the DNA TGCGCCAGCAGGTTGGAACCCTACACAGATACGCAGTATTTT. The full variable domain, its missing parts supplied by reference TRBV5-1 and TRBJ2-3, is KAGVTQTPRYLIKTRGQQVTLSCSPISGHRSVSWYQQTPGQGLQFLFEYFSETQRNKGNFPGRFSGRQFSNSRSEMNVSTLELGDSALYLCASRLEPYTDTQYFGPGTRLTVL.

The V gene is TRBV13, the J gene TRBJ2-2; D ambiguous. Germline V lookup: CDR1 PRHDT, CDR2 FYEKMQ (reference sequence). V lost 3 bases and J lost 3, with 11 bases in between. The length of the CDR3 is 15 residues. CDR3 nucleotides: TGTGCCAGCAGCTTCTTCAGGCAAGACACCGGGGAGCTGTTTTTT. Its translation is CASSFFRQDTGELFF.

The V call is TRBV7-9, the J call TRBJ1-2; no clear D gene. Deletions cut 1 base from V and 2 bases from J, with 11 bases between. The CDR3 has 15 amino acids. CDR1 is SEHNR, CDR2 FQNEAQ, per germline (reference sequence). CDR3 sequence: CASSLGLRENYGYTF. The CDR3 DNA reads as TGTGCCAGCAGCTTAGGGTTGCGGGAGAACTATGGCTACACCTTC.

The chain recombines TRBV9 with TRBJ2-7; 8 bases are a match to TRBD2. This CDR3 spans 15 amino acids. Germline lookup yields CDR1 SGDLS and CDR2 YYNGEE. With V trimmed by 2 bases and J by 3 bases, 7 bases remained unmatched. The CDR3 nucleotides read TGTGCCAGCAGCGTCTCTAGCGGGCCGCGCTACGAGCAGTACTTC. Translating gives CASSVSSGPRYEQYF. Drawing the rest from reference TRBV9 and TRBJ2-7, the complete variable domain is DSGVTQTPKHLITATGQRVTLRCSPRSGDLSVYWYQQSLDQGLQFLIQYYNGEERAKGNILERFSAQQFPDLHSELNLSSLELGDSALYFCASSVSSGPRYEQYFGPGTRLTVT.

The chain has TRBV13 and TRBJ1-1; D may be TRBD1 (5 bases). V lost 3 bases and J lost 7, with 18 bases in between. CDR3 length: 15 residues. Germline-derived CDR1 and CDR2 are PRHDT and FYEKMQ (reference sequence). The CDR3 sequence: CASSLAGGFRGEAFF. Here the CDR3 DNA reads TGTGCCAGCAGCTTGGCCGGGGGTTTTCGAGGTGAAGCTTTCTTT.

V gene TRBV5-4 combines with J gene TRBJ1-2; 7 bases line up with TRBD1. CDR1 is SGHNT, CDR2 YYREEE, per germline (reference sequence). This CDR3 spans 17 amino acids. V lost 0 bases to trimming and J lost 5 bases; unmatched junction nucleotides: 13. Here the CDR3 reads CASSLVRGGTDLYGYTF. The DNA for the CDR3 is TGTGCCAGCAGCTTGGTACGAGGGGGGACAGACCTTTATGGCTACACCTTC.

The chain has TRBV7-9 and TRBJ1-1; D is unclear. There are 13 residues in the CDR3. The germline V gene has CDR1 SEHNR and CDR2 FQNEAQ (reference sequence). Trimming left V 2 bases short and J 1 base short, with 5 bases between. CDR3 sequence (DNA): TGTGCCAGCAGCTTAATGGAGAACACTGAAGCTTTCTTT. Translation gives CASSLMENTEAFF.

The chain links TRBV6-5 to TRBJ1-1; D gene unclear. Trimming removed 0 bases from V and 3 bases from J, with 8 bases in between. CDR3 length: 14 amino acids. The germline V gene encodes CDR1 MNHEY and CDR2 SVGAGI. The CDR3 bases are TGTGCCAGCAGTTACTCCCAAGTGGACACTGAAGCTTTCTTT. It encodes CASSYSQVDTEAFF.

The chain has TRBV29-1 and TRBJ2-7, with 10 nucleotides matching TRBD2. V was pared by 4 bases and J by 2 bases, with 2 bases of the junction left unmatched. The CDR3 is 13 residues long. Germline-derived CDR1 and CDR2 are SQVTM and ANQGSEA. CDR3 protein: CSVATSGAYEQYF. CDR3 coding DNA: TGCAGCGTTGCCACTAGCGGGGCCTACGAGCAGTACTTC.

The chain couples TRBV21-1 to TRBJ2-4; the table assigns TRBD2, which was not confirmed against the DNA. TRBV21-1 is shown as a pseudogene. The CDR3 has 18 residues. The CDR3 region has the DNA TGTGCCAGCAGCAAAGCGCGGAAGGGGAGGCTCCTAGCGAACATTCAGTACTTC. This sequence encodes CASSKARKGRLLANIQYF.

The rearrangement links TRBV11-2 to TRBJ2-7; tentative D call: TRBD1 (5 bases). In germline, CDR1 is SGHAT, CDR2 FQNNGV. This CDR3 region has 13 residues. V was trimmed by 0 bases and J by 4 bases, leaving 7 bases between them. This CDR3 reads CASSLDGAYEQYF. CDR3 in DNA: TGTGCCAGCAGCTTAGATGGGGCATACGAGCAGTACTTC.

The chain combines TRBV5-1 with TRBJ1-5; D is unresolved. Germline V CDR1 and CDR2: SGHRS, YFSETQ. Trimming pared 3 bases from V and 3 bases from J, leaving 7 bases between. This CDR3 comprises 13 residues. The CDR3, as DNA: TGCGCCAGCAGCTGGACGGTCAATCAGCCCCAGCATTTT. Translation gives CASSWTVNQPQHF.

A few counts support this clone. The chain combines TRBV2 with TRBJ1-4; D remains unclear. The CDR3 runs to 14 residues. Germline lookup yields CDR1 SNHLY and CDR2 FYNNEI. Trimming removed 2 bases at V and 11 bases at J, with 15 bases between. CDR3 sequence: CASSELREGIKLFF. CDR3 nucleotide sequence: TGTGCCAGCAGTGAATTACGTGAAGGGATTAAACTGTTTTTT.

The J gene is TRBJ2-3, the V gene TRBV6-5; the match to TRBD2 covers 9 bases. In germline, CDR1 is MNHEY, CDR2 SVGAGI. The CDR3 has 15 amino acids. V dropped 6 bases and J dropped 6; count of bases not matched to a gene: 10. DNA of the CDR3: TGTGCCAGCAGCTTTAGCGGGGGACCCGCCGATACGCAGTATTTT. It encodes CASSFSGGPADTQYF.

The rearrangement links TRBV5-1 to TRBJ1-1; maybe TRBD1 (5 bases). Trimming left V 6 bases short and J 6 bases short, with 12 bases between. Germline CDR1 reads SGHRS; CDR2 reads YFSETQ. This CDR3 is 12 amino acids long. CDR3 nucleotide sequence: TGCGCCAGCACGGACAATGGGGCTGAAGCTTTCTTT. Protein product: CASTDNGAEAFF. The whole variable domain, remainder taken from reference TRBV5-1 and TRBJ1-1, is KAGVTQTPRYLIKTRGQQVTLSCSPISGHRSVSWYQQTPGQGLQFLFEYFSETQRNKGNFPGRFSGRQFSNSRSEMNVSTLELGDSALYLCASTDNGAEAFFGQGTRLTVV.

This clone occurred a few times. The chain has TRBV18 and TRBJ1-1; D is perhaps TRBD1 (6 bases). V dropped 6 bases and J dropped 5 bases, with 13 bases sitting between them. Germline lookup yields CDR1 KGHSH and CDR2 LQKENI. The CDR3 has 13 amino acids. CDR3 protein: CASSEGGWTEAFF. The CDR3 bases are TGTGCCAGCTCCGAGGGGGGATGGACTGAAGCTTTCTTT.

The rearrangement uses TRBV29-1 and TRBJ2-3, with a weak D call TRBD1 (6 bases). Trimming shortened V by 3 bases and J by 2 bases, and 9 bases separated the two germline ends. This CDR3 comprises 13 residues. From germline, CDR1 is SQVTM and CDR2 ANQGSEA. The CDR3, as DNA: TGCAGCGTTGACCGGGACACCACAGATACGCAGTATTTT. It yields the protein CSVDRDTTDTQYF.

The genes are TRBV4-1 and TRBJ1-1; D unresolved. This CDR3 has 13 amino acids. Germline V gene data show CDR1 as MGHRA and CDR2 as YSYEKL. Between the trimmed V and J ends, which lost 2 bases and 0 bases, there was a span of 4 bases. DNA for the CDR3: TGCGCCAGCAGCCAATACCTGAACACTGAAGCTTTCTTT. Its translation: CASSQYLNTEAFF.

V usage is TRBV11-1 and J usage is TRBJ2-2; weak D call: TRBD1 (6 bases). The CDR3 runs 15 residues. Germline V gives CDR1 SGHAT, CDR2 FQDESV (reference sequence). The V gene lost 1 base and the J gene lost 7 bases, with 13 bases spanning the gap. CDR3 protein: CASSLGGLGSGELFF. CDR3 DNA sequence: TGTGCCAGCAGCTTAGGGGGGCTGGGCAGCGGGGAGCTGTTTTTT. Complete variable domain (other parts from reference TRBV11-1 and TRBJ2-2): EAEVAQSPRYKITEKSQAVAFWCDPISGHATLYWYRQILGQGPELLVQFQDESVVDDSQLPKDRFSAERLKGVDSTLKIQPAELGDSAMYLCASSLGGLGSGELFFGEGSRLTVL.

The J gene is TRBJ2-5, the V gene TRBV10-1; D uncertain. Trimming left V 4 bases short and J 4 bases short, with 10 bases between. This CDR3 has 13 amino acids. CDR1 is WNHNN and CDR2 is SYGVQD in the germline V gene (reference sequence). The CDR3 DNA reads TGCGCCAGCAGTGGACATACCGGAGAGACCCAGTACTTC. Protein sequence: CASSGHTGETQYF.

V gene TRBV19 combines with J gene TRBJ2-7; 7 bases are a match to TRBD1. Per the germline V gene, CDR1 is LNHDA and CDR2 is SQIVND (reference sequence). CDR3 size: 13 residues. Trimming at V came to 5 bases and at J to 5 bases, leaving 6 bases not matched to a gene. The DNA of the CDR3 is TGTGCCAGTAGTCACGGACAGGCCAACGAGCAGTACTTC. Protein product: CASSHGQANEQYF.

V is TRBV5-1 and J is TRBJ2-5, with unresolved D. CDR3 length: 14 amino acids. V lost 2 bases and J lost 5, with 13 bases in between. Germline V CDR1 and CDR2: SGHRS, YFSETQ. The CDR3, as DNA: TGCGCCAGCAGCTTTAACTTGGAGTTGGAGACCCAGTACTTC. This encodes CASSFNLELETQYF.

The rearrangement joins TRBV18 to TRBJ1-6; maybe TRBD1 (5 bases). V lost 9 bases, J lost 5 bases, and 14 bases lay in between. CDR1 and CDR2 (germline): KGHSH, LQKENI. The CDR3 sequence is 14 residues long. The CDR3 DNA sequence: TGTGCCAGTGCGCAGGGTACCGATAATTCACCCCTCCACTTT. This codes for CASAQGTDNSPLHF.

This clone was picked up one time. V is TRBV5-1 and J is TRBJ2-2; 7 positions match TRBD1. This CDR3 contains 17 residues. Germline assignment: CDR1 SGHRS and CDR2 YFSETQ. Trimming removed 6 bases from V and 6 bases from J; junction bases left unmatched: 17. The CDR3 loop is CASNSPKTGVHPGELFF. The CDR3 DNA sequence: TGCGCCAGCAACTCCCCCAAAACAGGGGTCCACCCCGGGGAGCTGTTTTTT.